A selection of T cell receptor beta chains follows, all from one sample in a study of read filtering for tumor transcriptome and immune sequencing. TCRdb used MiXCR to reprocess the reads, holding one entry per CDR3 protein. The sample lists over 50,000 distinct CDR3 sequences, roughly 19% occurring once. Material: a population of CD138-negative cells sorted from bone marrow. These receptors were collected from a donor over 35 with multiple myeloma. Both conserved end residues are part of each CDR3. Fields, in order: clone size, J gene, V gene, D gene, CDR3 protein, CDR3 DNA. D genes are given only for firm matches. Rows give clone size only sometimes, using once, few, many, or a class for an expanded clone.

abundance: many
j_gene: TRBJ1-2
v_gene: TRBV28
d_gene: NA
CDR3aa: CASSFEGRSFYGYTF
CDR3nt: TGTGCCAGCAGTTTTGAAGGCAGGAGTTTTTATGGCTACACCTTC

abundance: few
j_gene: TRBJ1-5
v_gene: TRBV18
d_gene: NA
CDR3aa: CASSPNRAGQPQHF
CDR3nt: TGTGCCAGCTCACCAAATCGAGCCGGTCAGCCCCAGCATTTT

abundance: many
j_gene: TRBJ2-3
v_gene: TRBV4-1
d_gene: TRBD2
CDR3aa: CASSQDVTSGGYTQYF
CDR3nt: TGCGCCAGCAGCCAAGATGTGACTAGCGGGGGTTATACGCAGTATTTT

abundance: many
j_gene: TRBJ2-6
v_gene: TRBV3-1
d_gene: NA
CDR3aa: CASSQALSGANVLTF
CDR3nt: TGTGCCAGCAGCCAAGCCCTCTCTGGGGCCAACGTCCTGACTTTC

abundance: many
j_gene: TRBJ2-1
v_gene: TRBV6-2/TRBV6-3
d_gene: NA
CDR3aa: CASSPAVRTYNEQFF
CDR3nt: TGTGCCAGCAGTCCCGCCGTTCGTACCTACAATGAGCAGTTCTTC

abundance: few
j_gene: TRBJ1-5
v_gene: TRBV21-1
d_gene: NA
CDR3aa: CASSKSLGGVEVSNQPQHF
CDR3nt: TGTGCCAGCAGCAAATCCCTGGGTGGAGTTGAGGTGAGCAATCAGCCCCAGCATTTT

abundance: many
j_gene: TRBJ2-2
v_gene: TRBV28
d_gene: NA
CDR3aa: CASSWPPGTMFF
CDR3nt: TGTGCCAGCAGTTGGCCGCCCGGGACGATGTTTTTT

abundance: many
j_gene: TRBJ2-3
v_gene: TRBV5-1
d_gene: NA
CDR3aa: CASSSARTYTDTQYF
CDR3nt: TGCGCCAGCAGCTCGGCGAGGACATACACAGATACGCAGTATTTT

abundance: many
j_gene: TRBJ2-1
v_gene: TRBV7-3
d_gene: NA
CDR3aa: CASSLRAGRWDEQFF
CDR3nt: TGTGCCAGCAGCTTGAGGGCAGGGAGATGGGATGAGCAGTTCTTC

abundance: many
j_gene: TRBJ2-1
v_gene: TRBV12-3/TRBV12-4
d_gene: TRBD2
CDR3aa: CASSRRGSSYNEQFF
CDR3nt: TGTGCCAGCAGTAGGCGGGGGAGCTCCTACAATGAGCAGTTCTTC

abundance: few
j_gene: TRBJ2-1
v_gene: TRBV20-1
d_gene: NA
CDR3aa: CSATGSWAEQFF
CDR3nt: TGCAGTGCAACCGGGTCCTGGGCTGAGCAGTTCTTC

abundance: few
j_gene: TRBJ2-1
v_gene: TRBV20-1
d_gene: TRBD2
CDR3aa: CSGPSGHPNYNEQFF
CDR3nt: TGCAGTGGTCCTAGCGGGCATCCGAATTACAATGAGCAGTTCTTC

abundance: medium-sized
j_gene: TRBJ2-1
v_gene: TRBV9
d_gene: TRBD2
CDR3aa: CASSVEGASGRYEQFF
CDR3nt: TGTGCCAGCAGCGTAGAGGGGGCTAGCGGGAGATATGAGCAGTTCTTC

abundance: many
j_gene: TRBJ1-1
v_gene: TRBV10-3
d_gene: TRBD1
CDR3aa: CAISGQGVNTEAFF
CDR3nt: TGTGCCATCAGCGGGCAGGGGGTGAACACTGAAGCTTTCTTT

abundance: many
j_gene: TRBJ2-2
v_gene: TRBV7-3
d_gene: NA
CDR3aa: CASSLNVGNTGELFF
CDR3nt: TGTGCCAGCAGCTTAAACGTAGGGAACACCGGGGAGCTGTTTTTT

abundance: NA
j_gene: TRBJ2-5
v_gene: TRBV6-2/TRBV6-3
d_gene: TRBD2
CDR3aa: CASSYGPSGQETQCF
CDR3nt: TGTGCCAGCAGTTACGGCCCTAGCGGCCAAGAGACCCAGTGCTTC

abundance: many
j_gene: TRBJ2-6
v_gene: TRBV28
d_gene: NA
CDR3aa: CASNHGLSGANVLTF
CDR3nt: TGTGCCAGCAATCACGGACTTTCTGGGGCCAACGTCCTGACTTTC

abundance: NA
j_gene: TRBJ1-1
v_gene: TRBV12-3/TRBV12-4
d_gene: NA
CDR3aa: CASTYWAAKLNTVAFF
CDR3nt: TGTGCCAGCACCTATTGGGCGGCGAAATTGAACACTGTAGCTTTCTTT

abundance: many
j_gene: TRBJ2-1
v_gene: TRBV2
d_gene: TRBD2
CDR3aa: CASSRTRGASNNEQFF
CDR3nt: TGTGCCAGCAGCCGTACGCGGGGGGCCAGTAACAATGAGCAGTTCTTC

abundance: many
j_gene: TRBJ1-1
v_gene: TRBV18
d_gene: TRBD1
CDR3aa: CASSRDRRGAFF
CDR3nt: TGTGCCAGCTCAAGGGACAGGCGAGGGGCTTTCTTT

abundance: many
j_gene: TRBJ2-2
v_gene: TRBV29-1
d_gene: NA
CDR3aa: CSVVGGGNTGELFF
CDR3nt: TGCAGCGTTGTTGGGGGAGGCAACACCGGGGAGCTGTTTTTT

abundance: many
j_gene: TRBJ2-1
v_gene: TRBV7-8
d_gene: NA
CDR3aa: CASSLGTGRAVEQFF
CDR3nt: TGTGCCAGCAGCTTAGGTACAGGGAGGGCCGTAGAGCAGTTCTTC

abundance: many
j_gene: TRBJ2-2
v_gene: TRBV24-1
d_gene: NA
CDR3aa: CATSDSTSSNTGELFF
CDR3nt: TGTGCCACCAGTGATTCGACTAGTTCGAACACCGGGGAGCTGTTTTTT

abundance: many
j_gene: TRBJ1-1
v_gene: TRBV20-1
d_gene: TRBD1
CDR3aa: CSAPPPGGSTEAFF
CDR3nt: TGCAGTGCACCTCCCCCAGGGGGTAGCACTGAAGCTTTCTTT

abundance: many
j_gene: TRBJ2-3
v_gene: TRBV5-1
d_gene: NA
CDR3aa: CASSLAPEGQGGTQYF
CDR3nt: TGCGCCAGCAGCTTGGCCCCGGAAGGCCAGGGGGGTACGCAGTATTTT

abundance: NA
j_gene: TRBJ2-5
v_gene: TRBV19
d_gene: NA
CDR3aa: CASSTTVQPQETQYF
CDR3nt: TGTGCCAGTAGTACCACTGTACAGCCCCAAGAGACCCAGTACTTC

abundance: many
j_gene: TRBJ2-4
v_gene: TRBV3-1
d_gene: NA
CDR3aa: CASSQDVRAAKNIQYF
CDR3nt: TGTGCCAGCAGCCAAGACGTACGGGCGGCCAAAAACATTCAGTACTTC

abundance: many
j_gene: TRBJ2-1
v_gene: TRBV29-1
d_gene: TRBD1
CDR3aa: CSVDWTGVNEQFF
CDR3nt: TGCAGCGTTGATTGGACAGGGGTGAATGAGCAGTTCTTC

abundance: many
j_gene: TRBJ1-1
v_gene: TRBV27
d_gene: NA
CDR3aa: CASSFGGWAEAFF
CDR3nt: TGTGCCAGCAGTTTCGGGGGCTGGGCTGAAGCTTTCTTT

abundance: NA
j_gene: TRBJ2-7
v_gene: TRBV12-3/TRBV12-4
d_gene: TRBD2
CDR3aa: CASSLRAFPSGGGSYEQYF
CDR3nt: TGTGCCAGCAGCCTCCGGGCTTTCCCTAGCGGGGGCGGGTCCTACGAGCAGTACTTC

abundance: many
j_gene: TRBJ2-5
v_gene: TRBV2
d_gene: TRBD2
CDR3aa: CASGTSGTDQETQYF
CDR3nt: TGTGCCAGCGGGACTAGCGGGACCGACCAAGAGACCCAGTACTTC

abundance: many
j_gene: TRBJ2-1
v_gene: TRBV6-5
d_gene: TRBD2
CDR3aa: CASKGTSSSYEQFF
CDR3nt: TGTGCCAGCAAGGGGACTAGCTCCTCGTATGAGCAGTTCTTC

abundance: many
j_gene: TRBJ1-1
v_gene: TRBV11-3
d_gene: TRBD1
CDR3aa: CASSLTGITEAFF
CDR3nt: TGTGCCAGCAGCCTGACAGGGATCACTGAAGCTTTCTTT

abundance: many
j_gene: TRBJ1-5
v_gene: TRBV7-9
d_gene: NA
CDR3aa: CASSSDRNSNQPQHF
CDR3nt: TGTGCCAGCAGCTCGGACAGAAATAGCAATCAGCCCCAGCATTTT

abundance: NA
j_gene: TRBJ1-1
v_gene: TRBV6-6
d_gene: TRBD1
CDR3aa: CASSGQGTVEAFF
CDR3nt: TGTGCCAGCAGCGGACAGGGGACGGTTGAAGCTTTCTTT

abundance: few
j_gene: TRBJ1-5
v_gene: TRBV6-2/TRBV6-3
d_gene: NA
CDR3aa: CASSYSTDQPQHF
CDR3nt: TGTGCCAGCAGTTACTCGACCGATCAGCCCCAGCATTTT

abundance: many
j_gene: TRBJ2-4
v_gene: TRBV28
d_gene: NA
CDR3aa: CASSLLQSKNIQYF
CDR3nt: TGTGCCAGCAGTTTATTACAATCCAAAAACATTCAGTACTTC